This T cell receptor beta chain was recovered during a study of neurological immune-mediated disorders. Time point described: technical triplicate 2. TCRdb recomputed calls from the 5' RACE reads with MiXCR, one row per CDR3 protein. In the table there are tens of thousands of distinct CDR3 sequences, less than 25% of which are singletons. Germline CDR1 reads GTSNPN; CDR2 reads SVGIG (reference sequence). V dropped 4 bases and J dropped 4 bases, with 20 bases sitting between them. This CDR3 has 16 amino acids. The sequence derives from a man aged 55-75 years with HTLV-1-associated myelopathy (HAM/TSP). The sequenced sample consisted of PBMCs. V usage is TRBV30 and J usage is TRBJ2-1; D might be TRBD2 (7 bases). Here the CDR3 DNA reads TGTGCCTGGACCCCATGGAGGAGCGGGACATACAATGAGCAGTTCTTC. Translated: CAWTPWRSGTYNEQFF.